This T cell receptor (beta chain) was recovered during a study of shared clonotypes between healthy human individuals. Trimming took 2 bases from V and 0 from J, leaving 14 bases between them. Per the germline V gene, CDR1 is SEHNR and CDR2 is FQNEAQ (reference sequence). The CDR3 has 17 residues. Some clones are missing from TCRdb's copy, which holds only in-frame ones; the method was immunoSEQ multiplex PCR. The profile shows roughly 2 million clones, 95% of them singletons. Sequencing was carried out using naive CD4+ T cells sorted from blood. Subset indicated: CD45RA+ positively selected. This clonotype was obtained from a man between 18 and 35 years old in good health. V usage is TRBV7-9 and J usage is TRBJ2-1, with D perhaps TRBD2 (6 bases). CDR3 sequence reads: CASSLSPGGLSYNEQFF. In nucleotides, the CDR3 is TGTGCCAGCAGCTTATCGCCCGGGGGACTCTCCTACAATGAGCAGTTCTTC.